This T cell receptor (beta chain) originates from a study of yellow fever vaccine responses in identical twins. TCRdb fed the RT-PCR reads into MiXCR, producing one record per CDR3 protein. The sample carries about 21,000 distinct CDR3 sequences, around 77% recorded once. The study's findings and limits: It has been reported that, in twins, the vaccine T cell response seemed partly convergent and partly personalized.

Notes on this clonotype: Antigen: not known.

The CDR3 runs 15 residues. Losses at the gene ends were 1 base for V and 5 bases for J; bases not matched to a gene: 6. CDR1 and CDR2 from the germline V gene are SGHTA and FQGNSA. The chain couples TRBV7-2 to TRBJ2-7, with 9 nucleotides matching TRBD2. The sample in question was T cells from blood (PBMCs), unsorted or a sorted subset (not recorded which), obtained before or after yellow fever vaccination (not recorded which). This TCR was recovered from a woman between 18 and 29 years old who received the yellow fever vaccine. The CDR3 DNA is TGTGCCAGCAGCTTAGTGTCTAGCGGGAAAGACGAGCAGTACTTC. It specifies CASSLVSSGKDEQYF.